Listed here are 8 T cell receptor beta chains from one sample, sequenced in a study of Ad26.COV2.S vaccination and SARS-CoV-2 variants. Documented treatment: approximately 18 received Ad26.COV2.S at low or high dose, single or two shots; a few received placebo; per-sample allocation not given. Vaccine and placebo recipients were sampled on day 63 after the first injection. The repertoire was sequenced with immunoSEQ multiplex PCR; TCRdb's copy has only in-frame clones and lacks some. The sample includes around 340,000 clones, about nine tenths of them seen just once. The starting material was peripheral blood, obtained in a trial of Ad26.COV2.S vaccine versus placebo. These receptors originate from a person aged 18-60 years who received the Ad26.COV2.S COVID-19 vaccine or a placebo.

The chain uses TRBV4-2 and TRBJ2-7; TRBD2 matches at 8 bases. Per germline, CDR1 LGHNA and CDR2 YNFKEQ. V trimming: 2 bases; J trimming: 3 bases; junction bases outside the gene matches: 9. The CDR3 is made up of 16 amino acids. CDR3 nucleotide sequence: TGTGCCAGCAGCCAATCTTCGCGGGAGGCCTACTACGAGCAGTACTTC. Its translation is CASSQSSREAYYEQYF.

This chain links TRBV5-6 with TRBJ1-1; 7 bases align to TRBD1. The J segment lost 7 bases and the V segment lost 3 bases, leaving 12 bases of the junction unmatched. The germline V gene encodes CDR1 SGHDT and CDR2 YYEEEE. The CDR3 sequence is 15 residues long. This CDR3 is CASSYGTDTQNEAFF. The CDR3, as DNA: TGTGCCAGCAGCTACGGGACAGATACCCAAAATGAAGCTTTCTTT. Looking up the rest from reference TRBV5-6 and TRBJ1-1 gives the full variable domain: DAGVTQSPTHLIKTRGQQVTLRCSPKSGHDTVSWYQQALGQGPQFIFQYYEEEERQRGNFPDRFSGHQFPNYSSELNVNALLLGDSALYLCASSYGTDTQNEAFFGQGTRLTVV.

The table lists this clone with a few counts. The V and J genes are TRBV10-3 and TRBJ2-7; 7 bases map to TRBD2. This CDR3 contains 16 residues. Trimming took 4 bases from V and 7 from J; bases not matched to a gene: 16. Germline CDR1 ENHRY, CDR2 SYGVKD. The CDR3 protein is CAISGGVGSGQEEQYF. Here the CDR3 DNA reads TGTGCCATCAGTGGGGGGGTGGGTAGCGGGCAGGAGGAGCAGTACTTC.

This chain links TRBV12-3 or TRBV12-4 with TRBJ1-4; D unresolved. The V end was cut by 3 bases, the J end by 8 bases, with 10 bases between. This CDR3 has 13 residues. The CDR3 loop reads CASSLEHGEKLFF. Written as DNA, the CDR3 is TGTGCCAGCAGTTTGGAACACGGCGAAAAACTGTTTTTT.

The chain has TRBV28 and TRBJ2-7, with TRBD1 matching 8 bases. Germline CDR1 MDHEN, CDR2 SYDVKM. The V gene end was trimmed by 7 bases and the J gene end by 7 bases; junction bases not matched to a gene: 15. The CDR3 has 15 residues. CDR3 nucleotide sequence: TGTGCCAGCACCACTCCGGGACAGGCGGCCAGGGAGCAGTACTTC. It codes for CASTTPGQAAREQYF.

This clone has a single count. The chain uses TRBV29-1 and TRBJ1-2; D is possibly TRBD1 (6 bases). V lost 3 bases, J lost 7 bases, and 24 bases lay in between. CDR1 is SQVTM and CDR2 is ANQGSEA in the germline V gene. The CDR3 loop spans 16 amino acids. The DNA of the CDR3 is TGCAGCGTTGAGGATTTAAGGGGGGCTGTGTCGCGTGGCTACACCTTC. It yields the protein CSVEDLRGAVSRGYTF.

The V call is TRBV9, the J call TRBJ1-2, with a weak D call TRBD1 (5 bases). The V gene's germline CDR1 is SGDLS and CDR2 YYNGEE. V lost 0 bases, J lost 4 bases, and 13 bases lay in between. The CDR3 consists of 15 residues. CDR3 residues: CASSVGRGTIYGYTF. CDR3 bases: TGTGCCAGCAGCGTAGGTCGAGGGACCATCTATGGCTACACCTTC.

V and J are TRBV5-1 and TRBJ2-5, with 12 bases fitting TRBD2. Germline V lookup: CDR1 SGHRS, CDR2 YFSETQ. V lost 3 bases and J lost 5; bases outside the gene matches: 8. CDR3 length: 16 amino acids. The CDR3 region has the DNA TGCGCCAGCAGCTATGGACTAGCGGGAATTAGGGAGACCCAGTACTTC. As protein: CASSYGLAGIRETQYF.